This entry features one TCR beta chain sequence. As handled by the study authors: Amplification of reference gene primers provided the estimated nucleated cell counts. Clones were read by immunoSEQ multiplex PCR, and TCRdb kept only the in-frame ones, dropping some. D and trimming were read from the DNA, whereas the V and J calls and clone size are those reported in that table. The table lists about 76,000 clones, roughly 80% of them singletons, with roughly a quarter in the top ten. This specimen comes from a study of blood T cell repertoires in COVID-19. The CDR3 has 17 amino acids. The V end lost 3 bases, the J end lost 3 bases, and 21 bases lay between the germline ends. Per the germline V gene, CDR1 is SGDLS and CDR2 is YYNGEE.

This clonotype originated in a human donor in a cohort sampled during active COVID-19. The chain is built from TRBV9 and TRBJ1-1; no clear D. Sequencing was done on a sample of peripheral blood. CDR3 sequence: CASSAGVGFTVDTEAFF. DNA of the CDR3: TGTGCCAGCAGCGCCGGGGTAGGGTTCACCGTCGACACTGAAGCTTTCTTT.